Here is one T cell receptor beta chain with its context. CDR1 and CDR2 from the germline V gene are SGHRS and YFSETQ. This CDR3 region has 16 residues. Trimming cost V 5 bases and J 4 bases; bases outside gene matches: 10. This record belongs to a study of STAT5B mutations in CD4+ large granular lymphocyte leukemia. As handled by the study authors: Productive clonotypes were detectable down to 2.59 x 10-5 frequency. Clones were read by immunoSEQ multiplex PCR, and TCRdb kept only the in-frame ones, dropping some. The DNA was the basis for D and trimming; V, J and clone size are from that table. The sample has more than 30,000 clones, 85% to 90% seen once; the top ten hold around 0.41%.

The chain has TRBV5-1 and TRBJ2-3; 10 bases match TRBD1. The sample was CD4+ T cells from blood buffy coats. This TCR came from a human donor in good health. This CDR3 is CASRRSGTGAPDTQYF. CDR3 DNA: TGCGCCAGCAGGCGCTCGGGGACAGGGGCGCCAGATACGCAGTATTTT.